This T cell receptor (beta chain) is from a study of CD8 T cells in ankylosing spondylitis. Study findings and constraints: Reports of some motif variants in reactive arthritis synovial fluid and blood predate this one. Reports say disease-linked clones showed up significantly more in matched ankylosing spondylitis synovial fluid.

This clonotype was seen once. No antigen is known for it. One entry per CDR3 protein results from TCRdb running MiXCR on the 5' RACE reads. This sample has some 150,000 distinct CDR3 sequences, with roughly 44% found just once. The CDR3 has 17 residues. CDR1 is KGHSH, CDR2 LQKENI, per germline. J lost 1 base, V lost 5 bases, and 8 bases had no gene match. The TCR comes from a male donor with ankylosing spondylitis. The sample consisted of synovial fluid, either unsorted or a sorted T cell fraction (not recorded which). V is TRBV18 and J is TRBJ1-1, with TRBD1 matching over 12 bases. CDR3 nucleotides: TGTGCCAGCTCAAAAGGGGGACAGGGGGCCCCGAACACTGAAGCTTTCTTT. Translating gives CASSKGGQGAPNTEAFF.